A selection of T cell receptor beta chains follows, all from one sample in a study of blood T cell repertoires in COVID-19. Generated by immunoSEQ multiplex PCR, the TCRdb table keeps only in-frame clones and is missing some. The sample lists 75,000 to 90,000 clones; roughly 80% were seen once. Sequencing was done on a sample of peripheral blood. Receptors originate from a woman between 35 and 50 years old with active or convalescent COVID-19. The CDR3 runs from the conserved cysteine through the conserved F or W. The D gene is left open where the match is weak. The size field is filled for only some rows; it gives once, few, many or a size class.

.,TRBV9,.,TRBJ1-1,CASSQFDKNTEAFF,TGTGCCAGCAGCCAATTTGACAAGAACACTGAAGCTTTCTTT
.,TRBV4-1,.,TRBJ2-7,CASSPPRGGPGYEQYF,TGCGCCAGCAGCCCCCCCAGAGGAGGGCCTGGCTACGAGCAGTACTTC
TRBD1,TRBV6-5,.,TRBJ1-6,CASSPRGQVNSPLHF,TGTGCCAGCAGTCCCAGGGGACAGGTCAATTCACCCCTCCACTTT
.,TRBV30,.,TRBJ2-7,CAWTQTPGYEQYF,TGTGCCTGGACCCAAACTCCCGGGTACGAGCAGTACTTC
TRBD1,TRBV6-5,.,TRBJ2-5,CASSYGTGLGETQYF,TGTGCCAGCAGTTACGGGACAGGGCTGGGGGAGACCCAGTACTTC
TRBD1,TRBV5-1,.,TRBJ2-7,CASCRDSCYEQYF,TGCGCCAGCTGCCGGGACAGTTGTTACGAGCAGTACTTC
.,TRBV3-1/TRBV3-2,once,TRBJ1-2,CASSQEGRAGYTF,TGTGCCAGCAGCCAAGAAGGCAGGGCTGGCTACACCTTC
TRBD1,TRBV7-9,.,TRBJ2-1,CASSSRDSRNEQFF,TGTGCCAGCAGCTCGAGGGACAGTCGAAATGAGCAGTTCTTC
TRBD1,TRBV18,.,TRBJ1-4,CASSLTGTENEKLFF,TGTGCCAGCTCACTCACCGGGACAGAAAATGAAAAACTGTTTTTT
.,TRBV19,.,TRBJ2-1,CASSTGGSFTPNEQFF,TGTGCCAGTAGTACCGGAGGGTCCTTCACCCCCAATGAGCAGTTCTTC
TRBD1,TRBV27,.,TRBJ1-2,CASKRSTGGGYTF,TGTGCCAGCAAGAGGTCGACAGGGGGTGGCTACACCTTC
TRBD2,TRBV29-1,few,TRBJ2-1,CSVETSWSSYNEQFF,TGCAGCGTTGAGACTAGCTGGAGCTCCTACAATGAGCAGTTCTTC
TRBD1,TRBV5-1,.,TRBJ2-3,CASRSGQGDTDTQYF,TGCGCCAGCAGGTCGGGACAGGGGGACACAGATACGCAGTATTTT
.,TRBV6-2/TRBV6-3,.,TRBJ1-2,CASSYTDYGYTF,TGTGCCAGCAGTTACACGGACTATGGCTACACCTTC
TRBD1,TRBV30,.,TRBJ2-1,CAWSVLRQGGNEQFF,TGTGCCTGGAGTGTATTGAGACAGGGGGGCAATGAGCAGTTCTTC
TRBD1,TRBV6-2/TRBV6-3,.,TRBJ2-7,CASSYSQGADEQYF,TGTGCCAGCAGTTACTCACAGGGGGCGGACGAGCAGTACTTC
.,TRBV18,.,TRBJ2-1,CASSPYRAEQFF,TGTGCCAGCTCACCGTACAGGGCTGAGCAGTTCTTC
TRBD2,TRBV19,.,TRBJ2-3,CASSGITSGAYTDTQYF,TGTGCCAGTAGTGGTATCACTAGCGGGGCCTACACAGATACGCAGTATTTT
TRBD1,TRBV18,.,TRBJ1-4,CASSDRTGMINEKLFF,TGTGCCAGCTCGGACCGGACAGGGATGATCAATGAAAAACTGTTTTTT
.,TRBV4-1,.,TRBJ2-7,CASSQDRGIRQYF,TGCGCCAGCAGCCAAGATCGGGGAATCCGGCAGTACTTC
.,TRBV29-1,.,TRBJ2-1,CSGGLSYNEQFF,TGCAGCGGGGGACTTTCCTACAATGAGCAGTTCTTC
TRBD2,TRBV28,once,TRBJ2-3,CASSFRLAGADTQYF,TGTGCCAGCAGTTTTCGGCTAGCGGGGGCAGATACGCAGTATTTT
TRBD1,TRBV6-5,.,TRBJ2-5,CASSSDRAKGSQYF,TGTGCCAGCAGTTCGGACAGGGCCAAGGGTAGTCAATACTTC
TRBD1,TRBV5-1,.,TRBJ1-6,CASSLGGTGTNSPLHF,TGCGCCAGCAGCTTGGGTGGGACAGGGACGAATTCACCCCTCCACTTT
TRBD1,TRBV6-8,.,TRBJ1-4,CASSRPGQGAPKLFF,TGTGCCAGCAGCAGACCGGGACAGGGGGCCCCAAAACTGTTTTTT
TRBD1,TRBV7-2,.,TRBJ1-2,CASSATRQGNYGYTF,TGTGCCAGCAGCGCCACTCGACAGGGCAACTATGGCTACACCTTC
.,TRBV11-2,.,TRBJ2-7,CASSLGGVSLYEQYF,TGTGCCAGCAGCTTAGGGGGAGTTTCTCTCTACGAGCAGTACTTC